The subject of this entry is one TCR beta chain. The antigen remains unidentified. Data came from immunoSEQ multiplex PCR; TCRdb stores just in-frame clones and leaves some out. Among 60,000 to 85,000 clones listed, 85% to 90% were seen once. The sample is drawn from a study of OX40 agonist ivuxolimab in advanced cancers. Study outcomes and limitations: Low normalized clonal expansion also occurred in some nonresponding patients.

With V trimmed by 0 bases and J by 3 bases, 10 bases remained unmatched. Germline CDR1 and CDR2: SGHRS and YFSETQ. The CDR3 is made up of 20 amino acids. V usage is TRBV5-1 and J usage is TRBJ2-6, with 12 bases fitting TRBD1. The clonotype originates from an adult with an advanced solid tumor such as melanoma, head and neck, liver or kidney cancer. This sample comprised CD4+ or CD8+ T cells sorted from blood, obtained in a trial of the OX40 agonist ivuxolimab. For the CDR3, the DNA is TGCGCCAGCAGCTTGGGATTAGGGGACAGGGGGCCCGGTGGGGCCAACGTCCTGACTTTC. Translating gives CASSLGLGDRGPGGANVLTF.